A single sample gave rise to the 32 T cell receptor beta chains below, sequenced in a study of T cell responses to AZD1222 COVID-19 vaccine. Repertoires were generated with immunoSEQ multiplex PCR, while TCRdb's copy carries only in-frame clones and drops some. The repertoire holds about 150,000 clones, with roughly 92% as singletons. Here the sequenced sample was peripheral blood, taken on day 0 of AZD1222 vaccination. The receptors originated from an adult in good health.

V and J are TRBV6-6 and TRBJ1-6; D not certain. Trimming took 0 bases from V and 8 from J, leaving 14 bases between them. Germline V CDR1 and CDR2: MNHNY, SVGAGI (reference sequence). This CDR3 spans 16 amino acids. CDR3 DNA: TGTGCCAGCAGTTACTCCTCCCGGGGTGGGGATTCACCCCTCCACTTT. Amino acid sequence: CASSYSSRGGDSPLHF.

This chain links TRBV28 with TRBJ2-3; a possible D gene is TRBD2 (6 bases). The CDR3 loop spans 13 amino acids. Between the trimmed V and J ends, which lost 10 bases and 0 bases, there was a span of 11 bases. Per germline, CDR1 MDHEN and CDR2 SYDVKM. CDR3 sequence reads: CANRGSSTDTQYF. CDR3 in DNA: TGTGCCAACCGGGGGTCTAGCACAGATACGCAGTATTTT.

The rearrangement joins TRBV5-1 to TRBJ2-3, with D unclear. Germline CDR1 is SGHRS and CDR2 is YFSETQ. The CDR3 is made up of 13 amino acids. V was shortened by 5 bases and J by 4 bases, with 11 bases between the two germline ends. This chain's CDR3 is CASRRFTADTQYF. DNA of the CDR3: TGCGCCAGCAGACGCTTCACGGCAGATACGCAGTATTTT. Combining the CDR3 with reference TRBV5-1 and TRBJ2-3 gives the whole variable domain KAGVTQTPRYLIKTRGQQVTLSCSPISGHRSVSWYQQTPGQGLQFLFEYFSETQRNKGNFPGRFSGRQFSNSRSEMNVSTLELGDSALYLCASRRFTADTQYFGPGTRLTVL.

This chain uses TRBV6-4 with TRBJ1-6; TRBD1 matches at 9 bases. This CDR3 is 21 amino acids long. Germline V gene data show CDR1 as MRHNA and CDR2 as SNTAGT. The V gene end was trimmed by 0 bases and the J gene end by 4 bases; junction bases not matched to a gene: 16. CDR3 nucleotide sequence: TGTGCCAGCAGTGACTCGACAGGGGGTAGGCGCGATAATCATTATAATTCACCCCTCCACTTT. It codes for CASSDSTGGRRDNHYNSPLHF.

V and J are TRBV4-3 and TRBJ2-6, with unresolved D. Germline loops: CDR1 LGHNA, CDR2 YSLEER. V was cut by 5 bases and J by 1 base, with 12 bases left in between. This CDR3 region has 16 residues. The CDR3 loop is CASSVVANSGANVLTF. CDR3 in DNA: TGCGCCAGCAGCGTAGTCGCCAATTCTGGGGCCAACGTCCTGACTTTC.

The V call is TRBV10-3, the J call TRBJ1-5; tentatively, D is TRBD1 (6 bases). Germline CDR1 is ENHRY and CDR2 is SYGVKD. The CDR3 spans 15 residues. Trimming shortened V by 3 bases and J by 7 bases, and 16 bases separated the two germline ends. CDR3 region: CAISDLAQGQQPQHF. CDR3 coding DNA: TGTGCCATCAGTGATCTAGCACAGGGACAACAGCCCCAGCATTTT.

The CDR3 region is CASTQKGLAGGGTGELFF. In DNA form, the CDR3 reads TGTGCCAGCACCCAGAAGGGACTAGCGGGAGGGGGCACCGGGGAGCTGTTTTTT. The chain couples TRBV27 to TRBJ2-2; 16 bases are shared with TRBD2. The germline V gene encodes CDR1 MNHEY and CDR2 SMNVEV (reference sequence). Trimming at V came to 7 bases and at J to 4 bases, leaving 9 bases not matched to a gene. The CDR3 contains 18 residues.

The V and J genes are TRBV6-5 and TRBJ1-1, with D unresolved. Germline CDR1 reads MNHEY; CDR2 reads SVGAGI. The CDR3 sequence is 15 residues long. The V end was cut by 1 base, the J end by 1 base, with 10 bases between. The CDR3 DNA sequence: TGTGCCAGCAGTTACTTGAAATCTGGGAACACTGAAGCTTTCTTT. It specifies CASSYLKSGNTEAFF.

The chain employs TRBV6-5 and TRBJ1-2; TRBD1 agrees at 7 bases. Per germline, CDR1 MNHEY and CDR2 SVGAGI. V shed 6 bases and J 8 bases; nucleotides not matched to a gene: 12. The CDR3 contains 14 residues. The CDR3 region has the DNA TGTGCCAGCAGCCGTACAAGACAGGGCCGGGGCTACACCTTC. It specifies CASSRTRQGRGYTF.

The chain couples TRBV6-1 to TRBJ1-5; no clear D. Germline CDR1 reads MNHNS; CDR2 reads SASEGT. V was trimmed by 0 bases and J by 2 bases, leaving 8 bases between them. This CDR3 spans 15 amino acids. CDR3 residues: CASSEARRGNQPQHF. The CDR3 DNA reads TGTGCCAGCAGTGAAGCGAGGAGGGGCAATCAGCCCCAGCATTTT.

This clone was counted only a few times. J is TRBJ1-2 and V is TRBV27; the D is unclear. V was cut by 2 bases and J by 5 bases, with 9 bases left in between. The CDR3 consists of 13 residues. Germline CDR1 MNHEY, CDR2 SMNVEV (reference sequence). The CDR3 nucleotides read TGTGCCAGCAGTTTAAGGCAGAATTATGGCTACACCTTC. Translation: CASSLRQNYGYTF.

The chain recombines TRBV5-4 with TRBJ1-4; TRBD1 aligns across 10 bases. With 1 base clipped from V and 8 bases from J, the junction kept 5 bases outside the gene matches. This CDR3 region has 15 residues. Germline CDR1 SGHNT, CDR2 YYREEE (reference sequence). CDR3 loop: CASSLWGQGREKLFF. The CDR3 DNA follows: TGTGCCAGCAGCTTGTGGGGACAGGGGAGAGAAAAACTGTTTTTT.

V usage is TRBV15 and J usage is TRBJ2-3; D remains ambiguous. V lost 0 bases, J lost 6 bases, and 7 bases lay in between. This CDR3 contains 13 residues. Germline-derived CDR1 and CDR2 are LNHNV and YYDKDF (reference sequence). This CDR3 reads CATSREGLDTQYF. The CDR3, as DNA: TGTGCCACCAGCAGAGAAGGGCTGGATACGCAGTATTTT.

V gene TRBV11-2 combines with J gene TRBJ2-5; unclear D gene. CDR1 is SGHAT, CDR2 FQNNGV, per germline. The CDR3 runs 15 residues. Trimming left V 4 bases short and J 2 bases short, with 14 bases between. DNA of the CDR3: TGTGCCAGCAGCTCCCTCAAAAAAACTCAAGAGACCCAGTACTTC. Encoded protein: CASSSLKKTQETQYF.

The chain employs TRBV11-2 and TRBJ1-2; D is unresolved. Germline-derived CDR1 and CDR2 are SGHAT and FQNNGV. This CDR3 spans 14 amino acids. V lost 2 bases and J 8 bases, leaving 15 bases between the germline ends. The CDR3 DNA reads as TGTGCCAGCAGCTTATACGAAAGAGGGTTGGGCTACACCTTC. Translating gives CASSLYERGLGYTF. Using reference TRBV11-2 and TRBJ1-2 for the parts outside the CDR3, the full variable domain is EAGVAQSPRYKIIEKRQSVAFWCNPISGHATLYWYQQILGQGPKLLIQFQNNGVVDDSQLPKDRFSAERLKGVDSTLKIQPAKLEDSAVYLCASSLYERGLGYTFGSGTRLTVV.

This clone was found once. V usage is TRBV2 and J usage is TRBJ1-4; 9 nucleotides line up with TRBD1. The CDR3 is 13 amino acids. Germline CDR1 SNHLY, CDR2 FYNNEI. V was pared by 7 bases and J by 5 bases, with 2 bases of the junction left unmatched. This CDR3 reads CASNGQGNEKLFF. DNA for the CDR3: TGTGCCAGCAATGGACAGGGGAATGAAAAACTGTTTTTT.

The rearrangement uses TRBV5-8 and TRBJ1-5, with D uncertain. The CDR3 extends over 14 amino acids. V lost 2 bases and J 7 bases, leaving 13 bases between the germline ends. CDR1 and CDR2 from the germline V gene are SGHTS and YDEGEE. The CDR3: CASSFSLTSQPQHF. DNA for the CDR3: TGTGCCAGCAGCTTTTCCCTCACTTCCCAGCCCCAGCATTTT.

The chain recombines TRBV7-9 with TRBJ1-1, with 7 nucleotides matching TRBD1. The CDR3 length is 15 residues. With V trimmed by 1 base and J by 4 bases, 6 bases remained unmatched. From germline, CDR1 is SEHNR and CDR2 FQNEAQ (reference sequence). CDR3 residues: CASSLEGRGTTEAFF. DNA of the CDR3: TGTGCCAGCAGCTTAGAAGGCAGGGGGACCACTGAAGCTTTCTTT.

V and J are TRBV7-3 and TRBJ2-2; possible D gene TRBD2, 5 bases. Germline CDR1 SGHTA, CDR2 FQGTGA. With 0 bases removed from V and 5 bases from J, the gap between germline ends came to 16 bases. The CDR3 is 17 residues long. The CDR3 DNA reads as TGTGCCAGCAGCTTAACACCTGGACTCCGGACTACCGGGGAGCTGTTTTTT. Residues: CASSLTPGLRTTGELFF.

This chain joins TRBV5-1 and TRBJ2-1, with TRBD2 matching over 8 bases. CDR1 and CDR2 from the germline V gene are SGHRS and YFSETQ. CDR3 length: 18 amino acids. V lost 5 bases to trimming and J lost 0 bases; unmatched junction nucleotides: 13. The CDR3, as DNA: TGCGCCAGCAGTATCGGTAATAGCGGGACGAGCTCCTACAATGAGCAGTTCTTC. As protein: CASSIGNSGTSSYNEQFF.

V gene TRBV7-8 combines with J gene TRBJ2-7; the D gene is possibly TRBD2 (5 bases). Trimming took off 4 bases at V and 4 bases at J, with 11 bases between the two ends. The CDR3 extends over 13 amino acids. CDR1 is SGHVS, CDR2 FQNEAQ, per germline. The CDR3, as DNA: TGTGCCAGCAGCTCCCCCGGGAATTACGAGCAGTACTTC. Translated, it gives CASSSPGNYEQYF.

This rearrangement joins TRBV5-4 to TRBJ2-7; unclear D gene. Trimming pared 5 bases from V and 4 bases from J, leaving 10 bases between. Germline loops: CDR1 SGHNT, CDR2 YYREEE (reference sequence). The CDR3 sequence is 12 residues long. The CDR3 DNA is TGTGCCAGCAGTTCCGAAGAATACGAGCAGTACTTC. Its protein product is CASSSEEYEQYF.

The gene calls are TRBV5-1 and TRBJ2-1; D may be TRBD1 or TRBD2 (6 bases each). This CDR3 comprises 13 residues. CDR1 is SGHRS and CDR2 is YFSETQ in the germline V gene. The ends were cut back, 3 bases at V and 10 bases at J, with 14 bases in the middle. The CDR3 here is CASSSDGGREQFF. In DNA form, the CDR3 reads TGCGCCAGCAGCTCGGACGGGGGCCGGGAGCAGTTCTTC.

The rearrangement joins TRBV7-9 to TRBJ1-3, with D possibly TRBD1 on 5 matching bases. Germline CDR1 and CDR2: SEHNR and FQNEAQ (reference sequence). V was pared by 5 bases and J by 2 bases, with 10 bases between. This CDR3 is 14 amino acids long. CDR3 nucleotide sequence: TGTGCCAGCAGCGTAGGGGTGGCTGGAAACACCATATATTTT. As protein: CASSVGVAGNTIYF.

The chain joins TRBV9 to TRBJ2-7; D unclear. Germline V gene sequence: CDR1 SGDLS, CDR2 YYNGEE. V lost 3 bases, J lost 3 bases, and 13 bases lay in between. The CDR3 is made up of 14 amino acids. CDR3 loop: CASSAYPTDYEQYF. CDR3 in DNA: TGTGCCAGCAGCGCCTACCCGACTGACTACGAGCAGTACTTC.

About this clone itself: Other DNA sequences in this sample translate to the same CDR3. V usage is TRBV19 and J usage is TRBJ1-5; D not resolved. This CDR3 comprises 15 residues. The germline V and J ends were trimmed by 0 bases and 1 base, with 7 bases remaining between them. The germline CDR1 and CDR2 sequences are LNHDA and SQIVND (reference sequence). CDR3 residues: CASSIDRGSNQPQHF. The CDR3 DNA is TGTGCCAGTAGTATAGATAGAGGGAGCAATCAGCCCCAGCATTTT.

Concerning this clone: Distinct nucleotide sequences in the sample also encode this CDR3. The J gene is TRBJ2-3, the V gene TRBV5-1; TRBD2 aligns across 12 bases. The CDR3 runs 14 residues. J lost 6 bases, V lost 5 bases, and 4 bases had no gene match. Germline CDR1 is SGHRS and CDR2 is YFSETQ. CDR3 sequence reads: CASSSGLAGDTQYF. In DNA form, the CDR3 reads TGCGCCAGCAGTTCCGGACTAGCGGGGGATACGCAGTATTTT. The full variable domain, its missing parts supplied by reference TRBV5-1 and TRBJ2-3, is KAGVTQTPRYLIKTRGQQVTLSCSPISGHRSVSWYQQTPGQGLQFLFEYFSETQRNKGNFPGRFSGRQFSNSRSEMNVSTLELGDSALYLCASSSGLAGDTQYFGPGTRLTVL.

The chain has TRBV2 and TRBJ1-2; TRBD1 aligns across 8 bases. This CDR3 region has 13 residues. V lost 8 bases and J lost 4; bases outside the gene matches: 6. CDR1 SNHLY and CDR2 FYNNEI come from the germline V gene. This chain's CDR3 is CASGRTGPYGYTF. The DNA for the CDR3 is TGTGCCAGCGGGAGGACAGGGCCCTATGGCTACACCTTC.

The J gene is TRBJ2-4, the V gene TRBV7-9; a weak D match, TRBD1 (6 bases). V gave up 1 base and J gave up 0 bases, with 10 bases separating them. This CDR3 region has 16 residues. Germline CDR1 and CDR2: SEHNR and FQNEAQ (reference sequence). DNA for the CDR3: TGTGCCAGCAGCTTAGTACAGGGTGAAGCCAAAAACATTCAGTACTTC. It translates to CASSLVQGEAKNIQYF.

The rearrangement uses TRBV2 and TRBJ1-2, with 12 nucleotides matching TRBD1. This CDR3 contains 17 residues. The germline gives CDR1 SNHLY, CDR2 FYNNEI. V shed 4 bases, J shed 2 bases, and the junction held 8 bases outside the gene matches. CDR3 nucleotides: TGTGCCAGCAGTGGCGCGGGGACAGGGGGCAGAAACTATGGCTACACCTTC. Protein: CASSGAGTGGRNYGYTF.

The chain joins TRBV5-1 to TRBJ2-3; D call uncertain. Between the trimmed V and J ends, which lost 2 bases and 5 bases, there was a span of 9 bases. CDR3 length equals 13 residues. The germline gives CDR1 SGHRS, CDR2 YFSETQ. The CDR3 sequence: CASSFFDGDTQYF. The CDR3 region has the DNA TGCGCCAGCAGCTTCTTCGACGGAGATACGCAGTATTTT.

The chain is built from TRBV9 and TRBJ1-1; D unclear. From germline, CDR1 is SGDLS and CDR2 YYNGEE. This CDR3 spans 13 amino acids. V was pared by 0 bases and J by 0 bases, with 3 bases between. CDR3 loop: CASSVGMNTEAFF. As DNA, the CDR3 is TGTGCCAGCAGCGTAGGGATGAACACTGAAGCTTTCTTT.